The TCR beta chain described here comes from a study of blood T cell repertoires in COVID-19 (TCRdb year 2020). At the level of the whole study: The collaborator samples originated in the United States, Italy and Spain and spanned the acute and convalescent phases of COVID-19. Samples came from the ongoing ImmuneRACE study (first 160 participants) plus 1,254 subjects from 6 global collaborators. A de-identified subject ID, COVID-19 status, age in years and sex were almost always included in the sample metadata. The material from the prospective study consisted of cDNA or gDNA derived from T cells, B-cell-depleted T cells, or PBMCs. A freely available public database, intended as a resource for researchers studying the immune response to SARS-CoV-2, is where the repertoires were released. Deeply sampled blood TCRbeta repertoires from subjects exposed to, actively infected with, or recovered from COVID-19 were included in the dataset. Where available, HLA class I and class II types were obtained from metadata supplied by the sample provider rather than from assay-based typing.

Findings and caveats that apply to the study as a whole: How much clinical and demographic metadata was included differed by source and by participant, and the metadata was provided uncurated.

Note on this clone: Its antigen is currently not known. No base qualities exist here, and no much larger clone lies one base off it.

Enrolling through a virtual design, the prospective study's participants ranged in age from roughly 18 to 100 years and lived across 20 to 25 United States geographic areas. Cohort assignment in the prospective study relied on participant-reported clinical history from a screening survey and a study questionnaire. Exposed participants had been in contact, within 2 weeks of entering the study, with a person who had a PCR-confirmed or clinician-diagnosed case of COVID-19. In the prospective study, mobile phlebotomists collected whole blood, serum and a nasopharyngeal or oropharyngeal swab from each participant. Additional blood draws and questionnaires over an approximately two-month period could optionally be provided by prospective study participants. Prospective study blood samples were shipped either frozen or at room temperature before DNA extraction. V lost 2 bases and J lost 6 bases; the stretch between them is 6 bases long. The CDR3 has 13 amino acids, counting the end cysteine and phenylalanine. Only the CDR3 DNA stays, 39 bases, in frame from base 1. The CDR1 and CDR2 encoded by the germline V gene are KGHDR and SFDVKD.

TCRbeta CDR3 regions were amplified from genomic DNA using the immunoSEQ Assay, a bias-controlled multiplex PCR. The published analysis was carried out like this. Within the assay, amplification of reference gene primers was used to estimate how many nucleated cells each sample contained. To quantify the absolute abundance of each unique TCRbeta CDR3 rearrangement, sequence reads were collapsed and filtered. For each sample, productive Simpson clonality was calculated as the square root of Simpson's diversity index across productive rearrangements. TCRdb carries this immuneACCESS record with in-frame sequences only. Its versions omit some clonotypes, under half of them owing to an unresolved V gene in the studies checked, with the rest unexplained. Clone size and the V and J calls come from that table; the DNA yielded D and trimming. The sample has 200,000 or so clones on record, roughly 80% of them singletons. Together, the top ten hold about 4.6% of the sample.

This chain joins TRBV24-1 to TRBJ2-2; the D gene cannot be resolved reliably. What was sequenced was PBMCs or T cells enriched from blood (not recorded which). This TCR came from a woman between 45 and 65 years old who had been exposed to COVID-19. This receptor carries the CDR3 CATSDSRAGELFF. The DNA sequence is TGTGCCACCAGTGATTCTAGAGCCGGGGAGCTGTTTTTT.